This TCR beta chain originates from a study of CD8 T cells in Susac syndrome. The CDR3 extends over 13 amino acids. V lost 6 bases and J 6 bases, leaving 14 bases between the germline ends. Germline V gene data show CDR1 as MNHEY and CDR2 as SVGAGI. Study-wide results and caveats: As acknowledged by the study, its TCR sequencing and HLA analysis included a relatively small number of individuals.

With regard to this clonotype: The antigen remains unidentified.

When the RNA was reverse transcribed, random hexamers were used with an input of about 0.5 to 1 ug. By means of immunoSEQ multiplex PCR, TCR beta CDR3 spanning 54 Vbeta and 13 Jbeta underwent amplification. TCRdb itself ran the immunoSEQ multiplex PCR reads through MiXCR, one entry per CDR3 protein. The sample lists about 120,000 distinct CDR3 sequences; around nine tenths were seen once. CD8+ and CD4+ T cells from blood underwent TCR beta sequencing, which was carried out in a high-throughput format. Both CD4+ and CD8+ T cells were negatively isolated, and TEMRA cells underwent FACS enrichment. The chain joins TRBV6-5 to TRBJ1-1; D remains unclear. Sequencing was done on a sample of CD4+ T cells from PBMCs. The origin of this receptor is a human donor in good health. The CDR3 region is CASRETVSSEAFF. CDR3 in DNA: TGTGCCAGCAGGGAGACGGTGTCTTCTGAAGCTTTCTTT.